This T cell receptor (beta chain) was profiled in a study of T cell changes during pregnancy in multiple sclerosis. CDR1 LGHNA and CDR2 YNFKEQ come from the germline V gene. Deletions cut 0 bases from V and 0 bases from J, with 6 bases between. The CDR3 contains 15 residues. Profiled with immunoSEQ multiplex PCR; TCRdb holds only in-frame clones, not every one. The repertoire consists of roughly 36,000 clones, with roughly 91% occurring once and the leading ten covering 6% to 7.5%. Sample: CD8+ T cells from peripheral blood mononuclear cells, taken in the second trimester of pregnancy. V gene TRBV4-2 combines with J gene TRBJ1-3; D uncertain. The receptor was isolated from a female donor with multiple sclerosis, enrolled in a pregnancy study. The CDR3 sequence is CASSQETLSGNTIYF. CDR3 nucleotide sequence: TGTGCCAGCAGCCAAGAAACTCTCTCTGGAAACACCATATATTTT.